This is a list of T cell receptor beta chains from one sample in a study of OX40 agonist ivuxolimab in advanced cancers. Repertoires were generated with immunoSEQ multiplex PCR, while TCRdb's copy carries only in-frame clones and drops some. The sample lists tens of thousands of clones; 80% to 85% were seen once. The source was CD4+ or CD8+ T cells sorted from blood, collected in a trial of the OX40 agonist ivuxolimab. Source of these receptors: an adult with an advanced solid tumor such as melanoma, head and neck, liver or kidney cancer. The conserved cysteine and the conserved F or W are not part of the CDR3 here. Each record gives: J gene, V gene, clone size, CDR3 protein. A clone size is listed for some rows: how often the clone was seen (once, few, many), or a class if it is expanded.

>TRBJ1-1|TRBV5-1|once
ASSLEPGMNTEAF
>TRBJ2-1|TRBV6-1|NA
ASGWTSVNEQF
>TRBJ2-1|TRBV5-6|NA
RGRDEQF
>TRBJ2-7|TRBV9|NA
ASSAPGQQYEQY
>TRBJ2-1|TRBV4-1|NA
ASSQAARKF
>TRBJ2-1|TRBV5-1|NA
ASSSGGINEQF
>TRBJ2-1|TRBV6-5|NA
ASSYGAGATNEQF
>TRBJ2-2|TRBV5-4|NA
ASSFEGHTGELF
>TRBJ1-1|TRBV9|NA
ASSVGGSNTEAF
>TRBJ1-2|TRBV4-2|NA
ASSQAYRGEDYGYT
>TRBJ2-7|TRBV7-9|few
ASSTGQGGTYEQY